This T cell receptor beta chain was retrieved from a study of cytomegalovirus exposure and HLA in healthy donors. Amplification used 60 Vbeta primers and 13 Jbeta primers. TCRdb's copy holds only in-frame clones and misses some; the assay was immunoSEQ multiplex PCR. The sample shows fewer than 200,000 clones, 73% of them seen only once. Study-wide points: A later look showed TCR association rates differing by HLA locus, highest for DRB1 and lowest for HLA-C.

There are 16 residues in the CDR3. With 1 base removed from V and 0 bases from J, the gap between germline ends came to 10 bases. CDR1 is KGHSY and CDR2 is FQNENV in the germline V gene. As to this clone: Its antigen is not known.

This TCR was recovered from a woman younger than 30 in good health and CMV-seropositive. The chain is built from TRBV16 and TRBJ2-1; a possible D gene is TRBD2 (6 bases). The sample comprised PBMCs. The CDR3 sequence is CASSQFAGLSYNEQFF. CDR3 nucleotide sequence: TGTGCCAGCAGCCAATTCGCGGGACTCTCCTACAATGAGCAGTTCTTC.